A selection of T cell receptor beta chains follows, all from one sample in a study of control samples from healthy donors and cancer patients. The protocol was immunoSEQ multiplex PCR, while the TCRdb copy is restricted to in-frame clones and leaves out a portion. The sample has tens of thousands of clones, roughly nine tenths seen once. Sequenced: PBMCs. The receptors derive from a woman between 50 and 59 years old with colorectal cancer. Each CDR3 is given with its conserved first and last residue. A clone size is listed for some rows: how often the clone was seen (once, few, many), or a class if it is expanded.

v_call	j_call	clone_size	cdr3_aa
TRBV4-1	TRBJ2-1	.	CASSRGLAGGSRYNEQFF
TRBV10-3	TRBJ1-5	few	CAIGSGQGNQPQHF
TRBV7-3	TRBJ2-3	.	CASSREGWDTQYF
TRBV7-2	TRBJ2-1	.	CASSPTSGSYNEQFF
TRBV10-3	TRBJ1-3	.	CAISAPGTGPGNTIYF
TRBV5-5	TRBJ2-1	.	CASSLAGNEQFF
TRBV7-6	TRBJ2-5	.	CASSSPVGWETQYF
TRBV19	TRBJ1-1	.	CASRQPVTTAEAFF
TRBV4-3	TRBJ2-1	.	CASSQDVTVSYNEQFF
TRBV7-2	TRBJ1-5	once	CASSRDSNQPQHF
TRBV2	TRBJ1-6	.	CASSEVYSPLHF
TRBV3-1/TRBV3-2	TRBJ2-6	.	CASSQDSSSGANVLTF
TRBV18	TRBJ2-5	.	CASSPYQETQYF
TRBV5-1	TRBJ1-4	.	CASSSGTTTTNEKLFF
TRBV30	TRBJ1-2	.	CACQRTGSYGYTF
TRBV11-3	TRBJ2-3	.	CASALRQGSTDTQYF
TRBV18	TRBJ1-4	.	CASSWTGERANEKLFF
TRBV7-2	TRBJ1-3	.	CASSSAPIFDGNTIYF